This T cell receptor (beta chain) was obtained from a study of vaccination and CD4 T cells after COVID-19. This clonotype came up a few times. Its antigen is as yet unknown. Once obtained from cultured CD4+ T cells, the DNA was sequenced using the Oncomine TCR Beta short-read assay. A single record per CDR3 protein comes from TCRdb applying MiXCR to the PCR reads. The sample has 9,300 or so distinct CDR3 sequences; 51% are singletons. Specified treatment: roughly 10-day PBMC culture with coronavirus spike peptide pools or control peptides (ViraFEST assay). Looked up from germline, CDR1 is SQVTM and CDR2 is ANQGSEA. Unmatched junction bases numbered 11, after V lost 3 bases and J lost 6 bases. CDR3 length: 15 residues. Study-level points and caveats: Within the convalescent patients, a median about 86% of the SARS-CoV-2-reactive clones were ones that appeared only post-vaccination. Going from roughly 21 to 40, median SARS-CoV-2-reactive clonotypes did not rise significantly.

This clonotype was sampled from a human donor who had recovered from COVID-19. Input material: CD4+ T cells from blood, cultured in vitro. The V call is TRBV29-1, the J call TRBJ2-3; 8 bases are a match to TRBD1. The CDR3 loop is CSVDARRGQRDTQYF. CDR3 DNA sequence: TGCAGCGTTGATGCGCGCAGGGGGCAAAGGGATACGCAGTATTTT.